This TCR beta chain was sequenced during a study of beta chain features in type 1 diabetes. Investigators reverse transcribed all isolated RNA, so they sequenced expressed TCRB transcripts. The table came from immunoSEQ multiplex PCR; TCRdb's copy has only in-frame clones and leaves some out. This sample carries over 500,000 clones, roughly 15% of them seen once, and the ten largest clones take approximately 0.099%. In its sample, this clone was seen a few times. V trimming: 6 bases; J trimming: 8 bases; junction bases outside the gene matches: 10. The CDR3 extends over 14 amino acids. Germline values: CDR1 MNHNY, CDR2 SVGAGI (reference sequence).

The receptor was isolated from a man aged 18 to 29 in good health. The rearrangement joins TRBV6-6 to TRBJ1-2, with 9 bases aligning to TRBD1. The sample was naive CD4+ T cells from blood. The CDR3 is CASRPGTGPVGYTF. The CDR3 region has the DNA TGTGCCAGCAGGCCCGGGACAGGGCCAGTCGGCTACACCTTC.